This TCR beta chain was profiled in a study of shared T cell receptors in the human thymus. Sequencing used immunoSEQ multiplex PCR; TCRdb keeps in-frame clones, though not all of them. This sample carries hundreds of thousands of clones, roughly 86% of them seen once, and the ten largest clones take under 0.01%. There are 17 residues in the CDR3. The J segment lost 0 bases and the V segment lost 1 base, leaving 8 bases of the junction unmatched. Germline loops: CDR1 SEHNR, CDR2 FQNEAQ (reference sequence). The same specimen was also included in a second study, on human thymus T cells.

V and J are TRBV7-9 and TRBJ1-1, with TRBD1 identical over 7 bases. This TCR was sampled from a boy under three years old with a congenital heart defect. Sequencing input: thymocytes. In nucleotides, the CDR3 is TGTGCCAGCAGCTTAGGGCCCCGACAGGGAATGAACACTGAAGCTTTCTTT. Its translation is CASSLGPRQGMNTEAFF.